This is a list of T cell receptor beta chains from one sample in a study of blood T cell repertoires in COVID-19. Profiling relied on immunoSEQ multiplex PCR, and the TCRdb table lists in-frame clones only, not all of them. The sample contains approximately 250,000 clones, 88% of which appear only once. Sequencing was done on a sample of PBMCs or T cells enriched from blood (not recorded which). These receptors were obtained from a young woman who had recovered from COVID-19. Both conserved end residues are part of each CDR3. The order of the fields is D gene, V gene, J gene, clone size, CDR3 protein, CDR3 DNA. D genes are given only for firm matches. Only part of the rows carry a size: once, few, many, or a class if the clone is expanded.

TRBD1,TRBV19,TRBJ1-2,NA,CASSTGQGSYGYTF,TGTGCCAGTAGTACGGGACAGGGGAGCTATGGCTACACCTTC
TRBD1,TRBV6-5,TRBJ2-5,NA,CASSSKDRGNLETQYF,TGTGCCAGCAGTTCGAAGGACAGGGGAAACTTGGAGACCCAGTACTTC
TRBD2,TRBV7-6,TRBJ2-1,NA,CASSLAGASGYNEQFF,TGTGCCAGCAGCTTAGCCGGGGCTAGCGGATACAATGAGCAGTTCTTC
TRBD1,TRBV11-2,TRBJ1-2,few,CASSDRGQGVTYGYTF,TGTGCCAGCAGCGACCGGGGACAGGGAGTGACATATGGCTACACCTTC
NA,TRBV19,TRBJ2-7,NA,CASSIGGQDWGYEQYF,TGTGCCAGTAGTATAGGTGGCCAGGACTGGGGATACGAGCAGTACTTC
TRBD1,TRBV7-8,TRBJ1-1,NA,CASSLTRQGVHTEAFF,TGTGCCAGCAGCCTAACCCGACAGGGCGTTCACACTGAAGCTTTCTTT
NA,TRBV5-1,TRBJ2-2,NA,CASSLAMGLNTGELFF,TGCGCCAGCAGCTTGGCCATGGGGCTGAACACCGGGGAGCTGTTTTTT
TRBD1,TRBV12-3/TRBV12-4,TRBJ1-2,NA,CASRGGQGDGYTF,TGTGCCAGCAGGGGAGGACAGGGGGATGGCTACACCTTC
NA,TRBV7-2,TRBJ2-1,NA,CASRLLVFEQFF,TGTGCCAGCAGACTACTAGTCTTTGAGCAGTTCTTC
NA,TRBV5-1,TRBJ1-2,NA,CASSLRGLGGYTF,TGCGCCAGCAGCTTGAGAGGGCTCGGTGGCTACACCTTC
TRBD1,TRBV30,TRBJ2-5,NA,CAFRGRTGRQETQYF,TGTGCCTTCCGGGGCAGGACAGGGAGACAAGAGACCCAGTACTTC
NA,TRBV2,TRBJ1-4,NA,CASAQNNEKLFF,TGTGCCAGCGCACAAAATAATGAAAAACTGTTTTTT
NA,TRBV5-1,TRBJ1-2,NA,CASSLATNHGYTF,TGCGCCAGCAGCTTGGCGACTAATCATGGCTACACCTTC
TRBD2,TRBV27,TRBJ2-1,NA,CASSPGTSGSYEQFF,TGTGCCAGCAGTCCCGGGACTAGCGGGAGTTATGAGCAGTTCTTC
NA,TRBV19,TRBJ1-1,NA,CASSRRTAGTEAFF,TGTGCCAGTAGTCGTAGGACGGCGGGCACTGAAGCTTTCTTT
TRBD1,TRBV18,TRBJ1-2,NA,CASSPPDTRGHFGYTF,TGTGCCAGCTCACCACCGGACACCAGGGGGCATTTTGGCTACACCTTC
NA,TRBV9,TRBJ1-3,NA,CASSVVPDKTSGNTIYF,TGTGCCAGCAGCGTAGTGCCAGATAAAACCTCTGGAAACACCATATATTTT
TRBD1,TRBV5-1,TRBJ1-5,NA,CASSTGGLDQPQHF,TGCGCCAGCAGCACAGGGGGTTTGGATCAGCCCCAGCATTTT
TRBD1,TRBV11-3,TRBJ2-3,NA,CASSAGQGRTDTQYF,TGTGCCAGCAGCGCGGGACAGGGTAGAACAGATACGCAGTATTTT
NA,TRBV29-1,TRBJ2-1,NA,CSVDGGSYNEQFF,TGCAGCGTTGACGGGGGCTCCTACAATGAGCAGTTCTTC
NA,TRBV6-5,TRBJ1-1,NA,CASTTRVEGEAFF,TGTGCCAGCACTACACGAGTAGAGGGAGAAGCTTTCTTT
TRBD1,TRBV28,TRBJ2-2,NA,CASSFLSRDRLTGELFF,TGTGCCAGCAGTTTTCTCTCGCGGGACAGGCTAACCGGGGAGCTGTTTTTT
NA,TRBV27,TRBJ1-2,NA,CASSGAGRSYGYTF,TGTGCCAGCAGTGGGGCCGGACGGTCATATGGCTACACCTTC
NA,TRBV4-2,TRBJ2-7,NA,CASSQGGSYEQYF,TGTGCCAGCAGCCAAGGAGGATCCTACGAGCAGTACTTC
NA,TRBV12-5,TRBJ2-3,NA,CASGLTLEGMQYF,TGTGCTAGTGGTTTGACCTTGGAGGGCATGCAGTATTTT
NA,TRBV3-1/TRBV3-2,TRBJ2-6,NA,CASSQQPPLQFSGANVLTF,TGTGCCAGCAGCCAACAACCCCCACTTCAATTCTCTGGGGCCAACGTCCTGACTTTC
NA,TRBV7-2,TRBJ1-2,few,CASSSGRRGTSYGYTF,TGTGCCAGCAGCTCCGGACGGAGGGGTACAAGCTATGGCTACACCTTC
NA,TRBV6-2/TRBV6-3,TRBJ1-1,NA,CASSYSGGATEAFF,TGTGCCAGCAGTTACTCGGGAGGGGCCACTGAAGCTTTCTTT
NA,TRBV28,TRBJ2-1,NA,CASSFTVLGPGYNEQFF,TGTGCCAGCAGTTTTACGGTACTAGGGCCGGGGTACAATGAGCAGTTCTTC
NA,TRBV6-5,TRBJ1-5,NA,CASSYGEGGNQPQHF,TGTGCCAGCAGTTACGGGGAGGGTGGCAATCAGCCCCAGCATTTT
TRBD1,TRBV5-4,TRBJ1-4,NA,CASSHPGQGLNEKLFF,TGTGCCAGCAGCCACCCGGGACAGGGGCTAAATGAAAAACTGTTTTTT
NA,TRBV19,TRBJ2-6,once,CASRGPPPSGANVLTF,TGTGCCAGTAGGGGGCCCCCGCCTTCTGGGGCCAACGTCCTGACTTTC
NA,TRBV5-1,TRBJ1-2,NA,CASSKAGEHGYTF,TGCGCCAGCAGCAAGGCGGGTGAGCATGGCTACACCTTC
NA,TRBV7-9,TRBJ1-5,once,CASSRGFSDNQPQHF,TGTGCCAGCAGCCGGGGGTTCTCGGACAATCAGCCCCAGCATTTT
NA,TRBV7-8,TRBJ1-3,NA,CASSLGSGTIYF,TGTGCCAGCAGCTTAGGCTCCGGCACCATATATTTT
NA,TRBV28,TRBJ2-2,NA,CASSSPQGRDPGELFF,TGTGCCAGCAGTTCACCACAGGGTCGAGATCCCGGGGAGCTGTTTTTT
TRBD1,TRBV6-2/TRBV6-3,TRBJ2-3,NA,CASSYEGGATQYF,TGTGCCAGCAGTTACGAAGGGGGCGCGACGCAGTATTTT
NA,TRBV12-3/TRBV12-4,TRBJ1-1,NA,CASRQGNTEAFF,TGTGCCAGCAGACAGGGGAACACTGAAGCTTTCTTT